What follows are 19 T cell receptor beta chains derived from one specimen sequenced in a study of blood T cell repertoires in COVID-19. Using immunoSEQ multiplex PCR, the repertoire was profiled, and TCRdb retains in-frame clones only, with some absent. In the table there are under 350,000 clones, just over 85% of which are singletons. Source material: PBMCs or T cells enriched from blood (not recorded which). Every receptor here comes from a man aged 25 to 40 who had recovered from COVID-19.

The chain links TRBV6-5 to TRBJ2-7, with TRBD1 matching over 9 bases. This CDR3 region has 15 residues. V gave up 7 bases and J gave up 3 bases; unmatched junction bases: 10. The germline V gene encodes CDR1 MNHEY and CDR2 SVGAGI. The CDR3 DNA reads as TGTGCCAGCACCCCCTCGGAGACAGGGGGCTACGAGCAGTACTTC. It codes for CASTPSETGGYEQYF.

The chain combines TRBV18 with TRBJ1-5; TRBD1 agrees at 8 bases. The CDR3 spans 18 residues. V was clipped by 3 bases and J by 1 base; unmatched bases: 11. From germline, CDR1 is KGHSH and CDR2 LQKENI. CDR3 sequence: CASSPEWTGTGSNQPQHF. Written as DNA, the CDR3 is TGTGCCAGCTCACCGGAATGGACAGGGACGGGGAGCAATCAGCCCCAGCATTTT. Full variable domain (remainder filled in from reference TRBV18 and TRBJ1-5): NAGVMQNPRHLVRRRGQEARLRCSPMKGHSHVYWYRQLPEEGLKFMVYLQKENIIDESGMPKERFSAEFPKEGPSILRIQQVVRGDSAAYFCASSPEWTGTGSNQPQHFGDGTRLSIL.

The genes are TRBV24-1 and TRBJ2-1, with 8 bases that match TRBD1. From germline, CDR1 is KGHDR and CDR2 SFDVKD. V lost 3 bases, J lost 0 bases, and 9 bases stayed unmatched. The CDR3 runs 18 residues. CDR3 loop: CATSDPGTGFSSYNEQFF. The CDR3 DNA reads TGTGCCACCAGTGATCCTGGGACAGGTTTCAGCTCCTACAATGAGCAGTTCTTC.

CDR3 amino acids: CASSQDTRSTGELFF. The DNA for the CDR3 is TGCGCCAGCAGCCAAGATACTAGGAGCACCGGGGAGCTGTTTTTT. The rearrangement uses TRBV4-1 and TRBJ2-2; possibly TRBD2 for D (5 bases). V dropped 0 bases and J dropped 4 bases, with 9 bases sitting between them. The CDR3 totals 15 residues. CDR1 and CDR2 from the germline V gene are MGHRA and YSYEKL.

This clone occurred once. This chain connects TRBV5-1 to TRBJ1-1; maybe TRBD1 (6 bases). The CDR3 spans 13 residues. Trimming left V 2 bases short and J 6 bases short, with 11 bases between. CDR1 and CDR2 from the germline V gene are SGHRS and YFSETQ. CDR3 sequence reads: CASSLTGSPEAFF. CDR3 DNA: TGCGCCAGCAGCTTAACAGGGTCCCCTGAAGCTTTCTTT.

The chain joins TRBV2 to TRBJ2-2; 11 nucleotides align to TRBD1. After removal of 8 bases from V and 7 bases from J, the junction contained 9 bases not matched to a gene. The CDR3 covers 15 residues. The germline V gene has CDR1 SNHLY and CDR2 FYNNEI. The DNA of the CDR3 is TGTGCCAGCGATGGACAGGGGGCGGGGTACGGGGAGCTGTTTTTT. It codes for CASDGQGAGYGELFF. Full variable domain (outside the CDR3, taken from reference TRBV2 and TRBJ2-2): EPEVTQTPSHQVTQMGQEVILRCVPISNHLYFYWYRQILGQKVEFLVSFYNNEISEKSEIFDDQFSVERPDGSNFTLKIRSTKLEDSAMYFCASDGQGAGYGELFFGEGSRLTVL.

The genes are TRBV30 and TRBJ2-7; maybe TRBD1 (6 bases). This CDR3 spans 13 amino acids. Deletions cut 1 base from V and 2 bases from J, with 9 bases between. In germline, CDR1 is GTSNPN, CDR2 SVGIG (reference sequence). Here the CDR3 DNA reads TGTGCCTGGAGTGGGACAGTCGCCTACGAGCAGTACTTC. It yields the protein CAWSGTVAYEQYF.

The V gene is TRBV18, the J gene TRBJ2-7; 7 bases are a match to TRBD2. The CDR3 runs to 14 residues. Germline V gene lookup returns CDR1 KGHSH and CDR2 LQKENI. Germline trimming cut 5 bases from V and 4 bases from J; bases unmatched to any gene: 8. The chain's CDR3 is CASSGTVGGYEQYF. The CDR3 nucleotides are TGTGCCAGCTCAGGAACCGTGGGGGGGTACGAGCAGTACTTC.

The CDR3 nucleotides read TGTGCCAGCAGCCAAGGGGACAGGGTTAACTATGGCTACACCTTC. It encodes CASSQGDRVNYGYTF. The chain uses TRBV3-1 (or the pseudogene TRBV3-2) and TRBJ1-2; 9 bases map to TRBD1. V trimming: 1 base; J trimming: 1 base; junction bases outside the gene matches: 1. Germline CDR1 is LGHDT and CDR2 is YNNKEL (reference sequence). This CDR3 contains 15 residues.

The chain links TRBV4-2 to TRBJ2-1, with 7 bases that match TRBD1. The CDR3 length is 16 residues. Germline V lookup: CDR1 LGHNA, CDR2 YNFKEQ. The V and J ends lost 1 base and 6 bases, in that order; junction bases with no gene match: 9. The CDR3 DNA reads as TGTGCCAGCAGCCAAGTGGGGACAGCCCTCGGCAATGAGCAGTTCTTC. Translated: CASSQVGTALGNEQFF.

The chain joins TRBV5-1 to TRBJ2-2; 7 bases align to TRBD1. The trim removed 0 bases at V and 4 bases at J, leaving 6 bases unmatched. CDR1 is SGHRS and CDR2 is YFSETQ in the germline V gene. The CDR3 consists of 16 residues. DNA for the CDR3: TGCGCCAGCAGCTTGGAACTCAGGGGGAGCACCGGGGAGCTGTTTTTT. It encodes CASSLELRGSTGELFF.

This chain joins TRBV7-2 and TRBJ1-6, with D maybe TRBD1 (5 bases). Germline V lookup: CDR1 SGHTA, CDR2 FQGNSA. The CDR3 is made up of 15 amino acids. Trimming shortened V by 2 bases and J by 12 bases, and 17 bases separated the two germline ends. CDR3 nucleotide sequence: TGTGCCAGCAGCTTAAGGGAGGGACCGGGGTTACCCCTCCACTTT. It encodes CASSLREGPGLPLHF.

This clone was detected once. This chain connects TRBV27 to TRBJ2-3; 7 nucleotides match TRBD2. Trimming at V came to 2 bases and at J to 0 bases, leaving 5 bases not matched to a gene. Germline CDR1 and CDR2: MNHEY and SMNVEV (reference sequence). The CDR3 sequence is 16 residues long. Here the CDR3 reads CASSLPLGGSTDTQYF. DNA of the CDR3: TGTGCCAGCAGTTTACCCCTCGGGGGGAGCACAGATACGCAGTATTTT.

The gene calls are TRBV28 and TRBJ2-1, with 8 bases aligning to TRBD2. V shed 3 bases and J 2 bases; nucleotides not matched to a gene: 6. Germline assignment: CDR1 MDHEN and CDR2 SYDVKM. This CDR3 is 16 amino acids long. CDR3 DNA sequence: TGTGCCAGCAGTTTCTGGACGGGGGGGACCTACAATGAGCAGTTCTTC. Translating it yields CASSFWTGGTYNEQFF.

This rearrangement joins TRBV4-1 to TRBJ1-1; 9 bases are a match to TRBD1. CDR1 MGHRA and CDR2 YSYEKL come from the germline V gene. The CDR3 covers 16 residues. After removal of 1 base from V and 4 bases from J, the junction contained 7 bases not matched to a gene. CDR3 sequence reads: CASSQVSQGAGTEAFF. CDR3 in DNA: TGCGCCAGCAGCCAAGTGTCACAGGGGGCCGGCACTGAAGCTTTCTTT.

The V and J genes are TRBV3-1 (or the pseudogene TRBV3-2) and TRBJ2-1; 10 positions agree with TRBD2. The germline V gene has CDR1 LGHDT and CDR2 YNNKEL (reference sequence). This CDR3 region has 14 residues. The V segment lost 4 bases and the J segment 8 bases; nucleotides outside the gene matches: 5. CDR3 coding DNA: TGTGCCAGCAGCCCACTAGCGGGGTTCGATGAGCAGTTCTTC. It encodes CASSPLAGFDEQFF.

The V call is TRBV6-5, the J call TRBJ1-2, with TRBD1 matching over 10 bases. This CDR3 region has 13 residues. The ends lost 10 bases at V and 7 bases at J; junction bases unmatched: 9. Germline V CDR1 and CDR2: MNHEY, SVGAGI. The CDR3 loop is CATTTGGIGGYTF. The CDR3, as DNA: TGTGCCACCACGACAGGGGGCATCGGTGGCTACACCTTC.

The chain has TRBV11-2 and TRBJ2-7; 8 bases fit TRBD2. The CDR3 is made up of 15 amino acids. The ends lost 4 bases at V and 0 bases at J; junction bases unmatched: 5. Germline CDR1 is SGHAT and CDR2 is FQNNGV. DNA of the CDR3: TGTGCCAGCAGCTGGAGTGGGACTAGCTCCTACGAGCAGTACTTC. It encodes CASSWSGTSSYEQYF.

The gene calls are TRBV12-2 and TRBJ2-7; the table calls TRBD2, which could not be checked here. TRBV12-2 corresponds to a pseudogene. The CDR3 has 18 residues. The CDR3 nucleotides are TGTGCAAGTCGCTTCCGTGGGGCTAGCGGGTTCAGCTCCTACGAGCAGTACTTC. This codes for CASRFRGASGFSSYEQYF.